This T cell receptor beta chain emerged from a study of blood T cells in healthy people across ages. Primed by a sample-barcoded 5' primer and a J-beta primer mix, a second PCR proceeded for roughly 6 to 12 cycles. TCRdb reanalysed the 5' RACE reads using MiXCR and keeps one entry per CDR3 protein. The sample comprises just over 1 million distinct CDR3 sequences, around 45% of which are singletons, and around 18% rests with the top ten. CDR3 length equals 12 residues. With 5 bases removed from V and 6 bases from J, the gap between germline ends came to 10 bases. Germline V gives CDR1 SNHLY, CDR2 FYNNEI.

This TCR came from a woman aged 55 to 70 in good health. This chain connects TRBV2 to TRBJ1-1, with a possible D match to TRBD1 (5 bases). The sample consisted of blood. CDR3 sequence (DNA): TGTGCCAGCAGTTCCGACAGCTCTGAAGCTTTCTTT. It specifies CASSSDSSEAFF.